This T cell receptor beta chain came from a study of blood T cell repertoires in COVID-19. Study processing details: Estimation of nucleated cell counts relied on the amplification of reference gene primers. The method was immunoSEQ multiplex PCR; TCRdb's version includes in-frame clones alone and lacks a portion of them. V, J and clone size were drawn from that table, and D and trimming were deduced from the DNA. The sample has fewer than 200,000 clones; roughly nine tenths are singletons. Germline assignment: CDR1 LNHDA and CDR2 SQIVND (reference sequence). This CDR3 has 16 amino acids. V gave up 4 bases and J gave up 4 bases; unmatched junction bases: 10.

Sequenced input: peripheral blood. The chain joins TRBV19 to TRBJ1-2; 9 bases agree with TRBD1. The sequence was obtained from a man between 65 and 85 years old with active or convalescent COVID-19. This CDR3 is CASSNPHRGLVYGYTF. CDR3 bases: TGTGCCAGTAGTAACCCTCACAGGGGGCTGGTCTATGGCTACACCTTC.